The present entry profiles one T cell receptor (beta chain) with its context. The record originates from a study of technical replicates of blood from several donors. V was clipped by 4 bases and J by 5 bases, with 15 bases between them. This CDR3 is 15 amino acids long. From germline, CDR1 is MNHEY and CDR2 SVGAGI. Sequenced by immunoSEQ multiplex PCR; TCRdb stores in-frame clones only, minus some. Among about 75,000 clones listed, 75% to 95% were seen once. This receptor was obtained from a human donor in good health. Some clones in this sample may be carry-over from other donors' samples. The chain has TRBV6-5 and TRBJ2-1, with D perhaps TRBD2 (5 bases). The sample comprised T cells isolated from PBMCs. CDR3 in DNA: TGTGCCAGCAGTTCCTCGACTATTCGGCACAATGAGCAGTTCTTC. It translates to CASSSSTIRHNEQFF.